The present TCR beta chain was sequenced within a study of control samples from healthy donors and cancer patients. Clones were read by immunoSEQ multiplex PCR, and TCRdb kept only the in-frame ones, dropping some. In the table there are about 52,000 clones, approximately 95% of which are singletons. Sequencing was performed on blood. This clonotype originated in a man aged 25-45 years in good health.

The CDR3, as DNA: TGCAGCGTTGAGCCAGGGTTCGATAGCTACACCTTC. The encoded protein is CSVEPGFDSYTF. This chain uses TRBV29-1 with TRBJ1-2; maybe TRBD1 (5 bases). Germline CDR1 and CDR2: SQVTM and ANQGSEA. This CDR3 is 12 amino acids long. V was clipped by 3 bases and J by 9 bases, with 14 bases between them.